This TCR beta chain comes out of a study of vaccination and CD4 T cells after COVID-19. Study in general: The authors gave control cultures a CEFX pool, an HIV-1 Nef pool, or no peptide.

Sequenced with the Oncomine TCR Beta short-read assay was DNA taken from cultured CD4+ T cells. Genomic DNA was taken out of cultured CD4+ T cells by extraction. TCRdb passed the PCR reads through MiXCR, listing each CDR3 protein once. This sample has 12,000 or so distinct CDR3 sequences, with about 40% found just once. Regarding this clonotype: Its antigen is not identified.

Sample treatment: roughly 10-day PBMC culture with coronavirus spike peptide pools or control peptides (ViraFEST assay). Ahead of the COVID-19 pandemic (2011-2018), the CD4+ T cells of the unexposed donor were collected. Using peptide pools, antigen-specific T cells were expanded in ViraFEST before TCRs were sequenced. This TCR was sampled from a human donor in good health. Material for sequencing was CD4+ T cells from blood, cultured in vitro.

CDR3 sequence: CASSFSSQEQFF. CDR3 coding DNA: TGTGCCAGCAGTTTTAGTTCGCAGGAGCAGTTCTTC. V usage is TRBV6-5 and J usage is TRBJ2-1; D call uncertain. The CDR3 totals 12 residues. CDR1 and CDR2 (germline): MNHEY, SVGAGI. Trimming stripped 4 bases from V and 10 bases from J, with 11 bases between.